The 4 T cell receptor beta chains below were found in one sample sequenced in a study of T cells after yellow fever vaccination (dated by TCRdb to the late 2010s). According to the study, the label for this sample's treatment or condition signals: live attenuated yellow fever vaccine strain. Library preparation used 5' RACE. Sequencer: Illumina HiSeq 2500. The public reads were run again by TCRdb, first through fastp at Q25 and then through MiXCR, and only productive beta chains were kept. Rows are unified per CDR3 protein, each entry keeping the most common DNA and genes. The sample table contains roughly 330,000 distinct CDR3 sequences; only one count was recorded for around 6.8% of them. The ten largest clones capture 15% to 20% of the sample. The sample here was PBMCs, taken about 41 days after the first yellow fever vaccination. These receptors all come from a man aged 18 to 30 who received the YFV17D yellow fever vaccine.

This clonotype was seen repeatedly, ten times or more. In nucleotides, the CDR3 is TGTGCCAGCAGTTTAGCGGCAGTAGGGTCCTACGAGCAGTACTTC. Its translation: CASSLAAVGSYEQYF. The chain couples TRBV27 to TRBJ2-7; no firm D call. Trimming pared 2 bases from V and 1 base from J, leaving 12 bases between. CDR3 size: 15 residues. CDR1 is MNHEY, CDR2 SMNVEV, per germline (reference sequence).

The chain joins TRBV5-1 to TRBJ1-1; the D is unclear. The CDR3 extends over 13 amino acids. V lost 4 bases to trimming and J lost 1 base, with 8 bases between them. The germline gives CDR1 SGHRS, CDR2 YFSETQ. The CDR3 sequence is CASSVVSNTEAFF. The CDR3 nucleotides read TGCGCCAGCAGCGTGGTCTCGAACACTGAAGCTTTCTTT.

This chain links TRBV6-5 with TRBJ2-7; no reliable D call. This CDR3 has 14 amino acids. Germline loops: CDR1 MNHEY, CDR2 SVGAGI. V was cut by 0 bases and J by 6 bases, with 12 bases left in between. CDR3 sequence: CASSYSSTIPEQYF. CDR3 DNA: TGTGCCAGCAGTTACTCGTCTACTATTCCCGAGCAGTACTTC.

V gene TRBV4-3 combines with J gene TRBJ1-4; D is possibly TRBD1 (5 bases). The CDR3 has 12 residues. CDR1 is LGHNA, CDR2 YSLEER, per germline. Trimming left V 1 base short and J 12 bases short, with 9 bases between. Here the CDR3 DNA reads TGCGCCAGCAGCCAAGGTCGGGGCCAACTGTTTTTT. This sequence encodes CASSQGRGQLFF.